These 9 T cell receptor beta chains originate from one sample sequenced in a study of blood T cell repertoires in COVID-19. Some clones are missing from TCRdb's copy, which holds only in-frame ones; the method was immunoSEQ multiplex PCR. The repertoire includes approximately 260,000 clones, roughly 89% of them detected once, and approximately 1.8% sits in the top ten. Sequenced input: PBMCs or T cells enriched from blood (not recorded which). These receptors were obtained from a woman aged 55-70 years who had recovered from COVID-19.

The genes are TRBV28 and TRBJ1-1; TRBD1 is a possible D gene (6 bases). The germline CDR1 and CDR2 sequences are MDHEN and SYDVKM. Deletions cut 5 bases from V and 3 bases from J, with 16 bases between. This CDR3 comprises 15 residues. CDR3 DNA: TGTGCCAGCAGTCCCTGGGGGGGGCGCGACACTGAAGCTTTCTTT. Its protein product is CASSPWGGRDTEAFF.

This chain connects TRBV4-1 to TRBJ1-4, with no clear D. Germline V gives CDR1 MGHRA, CDR2 YSYEKL. The CDR3 loop spans 13 amino acids. V was cut by 1 base and J by 7 bases, with 7 bases left in between. Written as DNA, the CDR3 is TGCGCCAGCAGCCAAGTCCTCGGTGAAAAACTGTTTTTT. It encodes CASSQVLGEKLFF.

This chain connects TRBV5-6 to TRBJ2-7, with D maybe TRBD2 (5 bases). Deletions cut 1 base from V and 0 bases from J, with 8 bases between. There are 14 residues in the CDR3. Germline CDR1 reads SGHDT; CDR2 reads YYEEEE. CDR3 sequence: CASSLRGDSYEQYF. The CDR3 DNA reads as TGTGCCAGCAGCTTGCGGGGAGACTCCTACGAGCAGTACTTC.

This chain connects TRBV7-9 to TRBJ1-5; D is perhaps TRBD1 (5 bases). The germline V gene has CDR1 SEHNR and CDR2 FQNEAQ (reference sequence). This CDR3 contains 15 residues. V lost 6 bases and J lost 3, with 15 bases in between. The chain's CDR3 is CASSPPGGYNQPQHF. In DNA form, the CDR3 reads TGTGCCAGCAGTCCCCCCGGGGGTTACAATCAGCCCCAGCATTTT.

This clone was seen more than once but under ten times. This chain joins TRBV3-1 (or the pseudogene TRBV3-2) and TRBJ2-3; tentative D call: TRBD2 (6 bases). The ends were cut back, 3 bases at V and 1 base at J, with 14 bases in the middle. This CDR3 contains 16 residues. CDR1 is LGHDT, CDR2 YNNKEL, per germline (reference sequence). DNA of the CDR3: TGTGCCAGCAGCCAGCGGGGTGGGGGACGCACAGATACGCAGTATTTT. It specifies CASSQRGGGRTDTQYF.

V is TRBV12-3 or TRBV12-4 and J is TRBJ1-2, with D tentatively TRBD1 (6 bases). The CDR3 consists of 13 residues. Trimming pared 3 bases from V and 2 bases from J, leaving 7 bases between. This chain's CDR3 is CASSFTGNYGYTF. CDR3 in DNA: TGTGCCAGCAGTTTTACAGGGAACTATGGCTACACCTTC.

The V and J genes are TRBV7-9 and TRBJ2-5; weak D call: TRBD2 (5 bases). The germline V gene encodes CDR1 SEHNR and CDR2 FQNEAQ (reference sequence). The CDR3 totals 13 residues. Trimming took off 6 bases at V and 1 base at J, with 9 bases between the two ends. CDR3 sequence: CASRKEAQETQYF. The CDR3, as DNA: TGTGCCAGCAGAAAGGAGGCCCAAGAGACCCAGTACTTC. Looking up the rest from reference TRBV7-9 and TRBJ2-5 gives the full variable domain: DTGVSQNPRHKITKRGQNVTFRCDPISEHNRLYWYRQTLGQGPEFLTYFQNEAQLEKSRLLSDRFSAERPKGSFSTLEIQRTEQGDSAMYLCASRKEAQETQYFGPGTRLLVL.

The rearrangement links TRBV6-5 to TRBJ2-7, with 9 positions matching TRBD1. Per the germline V gene, CDR1 is MNHEY and CDR2 is SVGAGI. The CDR3 spans 15 residues. V lost 7 bases and J lost 6; bases outside the gene matches: 13. CDR3: CASTRKQGGQGEQYF. As DNA, the CDR3 is TGTGCCAGCACTCGTAAACAGGGGGGACAGGGCGAGCAGTACTTC.

The CDR3 DNA reads as TGTGCCTGGAGTGTATTAAACAGGGGCACTGAAGCTTTCTTT. This translates into CAWSVLNRGTEAFF. The V call is TRBV30, the J call TRBJ1-1; the match to TRBD1 covers 7 bases. In germline, CDR1 is GTSNPN, CDR2 SVGIG (reference sequence). This CDR3 has 14 residues. The V gene end was trimmed by 0 bases and the J gene end by 4 bases; junction bases not matched to a gene: 5.